The source of this T cell receptor beta chain is a study of OX40 agonist ivuxolimab in advanced cancers. The wider study: Every 2 weeks, patients received ivuxolimab intravenously, dosed at 0.01 to 10 mg/kg. Past anti-PD-1, anti-PD-L1 or anti-CTLA-4 therapy was accepted, and 40% to 50% had received some.

Repertoires were generated with immunoSEQ multiplex PCR, while TCRdb's copy carries only in-frame clones and drops some. The table includes approximately 72,000 clones, roughly 84% detected once. Peripheral blood came from all dose cohorts at three timepoints. With 1 base clipped from V and 2 bases from J, the junction kept 5 bases outside the gene matches. The CDR3 covers 16 residues. Germline CDR1 and CDR2: LGHNA and YSLEER. The clonotype originates from an adult with an advanced solid tumor such as melanoma, head and neck, liver or kidney cancer. The chain carries TRBV4-3 and TRBJ2-3, with 8 bases matching TRBD2. This sample comprised CD4+ or CD8+ T cells sorted from blood, obtained in a trial of the OX40 agonist ivuxolimab. This chain's CDR3 is CASSQGSGRATDTQYF. The CDR3 bases are TGCGCCAGCAGCCAAGGATCCGGGAGGGCCACAGATACGCAGTATTTT.